A selection of T cell receptor beta chains follows, all from one sample in a study of regulatory T cells in long-lasting Graves disease. In TCRdb, the multiplex PCR reads were re-called with MiXCR into one record per CDR3 protein. The table records almost 350,000 distinct CDR3 sequences, roughly a fifth of them present only once. Sequencing used peripheral blood mononuclear cells (PBMCs), obtained when the disease was refractory, from a patient treated with antithyroid drugs. The origin of the receptors is a female donor with Graves disease. Each CDR3 is given with its conserved first and last residue. A D gene is named only where the DNA matches it firmly.

v_gene	d_gene	CDR3aa
TRBV4-1	TRBD1	CASSQRIPGQGRLGNQPQHF
TRBV6-1	-	CASTDPGTHEKLFF
TRBV18	-	CASSPSRTPEQYF
TRBV7-2	TRBD2	CASSLTTSGGAHFYEQYF
TRBV6-1	TRBD1	CASSGQTGGKDEQYF
TRBV18	-	CASSLTMDLNTEAFF
TRBV29-1	-	CSVPVGQGQYF
TRBV5-1	-	CASSLQGASTEAFF
TRBV2	TRBD2	CASGDHSGGTYNEQFF
TRBV6-1	TRBD1	CASSPQGQGNQPQHF
TRBV7-2	-	CASSPQGREPQHF
TRBV7-9	TRBD2	CASSLWPSGSYEQYF
TRBV6-1	TRBD2	CASRTHGLASGELFF
TRBV30	-	CAWSRVGRASGNTIYF
TRBV2	-	CASSWDVGYTF
TRBV27	-	CASSLDGVGSEQYF
TRBV7-2	TRBD2	CASSFSGGASNIQYF
TRBV6-1	TRBD1	CASSRDREEAFF
TRBV7-9	TRBD2	CASSSSGSQETQYF
TRBV19	-	CASRWDTYTGELFF
TRBV6-2/TRBV6-3	TRBD1	CASKTGTGNTEAFF
TRBV27	TRBD1	CASSLLGTGDQGYTF
TRBV3-1	-	CASSLGGAAFF
TRBV2	-	CARSGGLAKNIQYF
TRBV6-1	-	CASRRQSNLVSTEAFF
TRBV12-3/TRBV12-4	TRBD1	CASSPPGTGAQETQYF
TRBV6-2/TRBV6-3	-	CATAEGGSPLHF
TRBV14	-	CASSQDWSPTEAFF
TRBV4-1	-	CASSQEQATNTEAFF
TRBV18	-	CASSPRDGDSYEQYF
TRBV6-2/TRBV6-3	-	CASSYVPPAIGELFF
TRBV20-1	-	CSLSPTSGGEQYF
TRBV10-3	TRBD1	CAISERDRGNTGELFF
TRBV20-1	TRBD1	CSASRTGPNEKLFF
TRBV7-9	TRBD1	CASSLDRATEAFF
TRBV11-2	TRBD1	CASSLGRGSPQETQYF
TRBV6-4	TRBD1	CASRPGQGDGYTF
TRBV27	-	CASSRSPVADTQYF
TRBV12-3/TRBV12-4	-	CASSFFSGNNEQFF
TRBV6-1	-	CASSILGEGTEAFF
TRBV14	-	CASSQREKLFF
TRBV2	-	CASSDRTDTQYF
TRBV10-2	TRBD1	CASKGQGVYEQYF
TRBV6-2/TRBV6-3	TRBD1	CASSYPGQGAFAETQYF
TRBV20-1	-	CSARYTGSHTEAFF
TRBV7-3	TRBD2	CASSRTAGVGETQYF
TRBV15	-	CATSREKSPSGRSEQYF
TRBV20-1	-	CSAPRQPTNEKLFF